These 28 T cell receptor beta chains were sequenced from one sample in a study of cytomegalovirus exposure and HLA in healthy donors. The PCR was carried out with 60 Vbeta primers and 13 Jbeta primers. The table came from immunoSEQ multiplex PCR; TCRdb's copy has only in-frame clones and leaves some out. This sample has some 150,000 clones; 75% occur once, and the top ten carry 6.5% to 9%. The sequencing sample was made of PBMCs. The receptors come from a man aged 30 to 39 in good health and CMV-seronegative.

By frequency in the sample, this clone is medium-sized. The chain recombines TRBV28 with TRBJ1-6, with 10 bases lining up with TRBD1. The CDR3 runs 15 residues. Per germline, CDR1 MDHEN and CDR2 SYDVKM. V lost 5 bases to trimming and J lost 8 bases; unmatched junction nucleotides: 6. The CDR3, as DNA: TGTGCCAGCAGTCCGTTGGGACAGGGGTATTCACCCCTCCACTTT. Protein: CASSPLGQGYSPLHF.

The chain combines TRBV7-3 with TRBJ1-2; the match to TRBD1 covers 8 bases. J gave up 0 bases and V 5 bases, and 5 bases lay outside the gene matches. Germline lookup yields CDR1 SGHTA and CDR2 FQGTGA. The CDR3 consists of 15 residues. The CDR3 protein is CASSQQGEANYGYTF. Written as DNA, the CDR3 is TGTGCCAGCAGCCAACAGGGGGAAGCTAACTATGGCTACACCTTC.

This chain uses TRBV5-1 with TRBJ2-7; possibly TRBD1 for D (6 bases). V was pared by 4 bases and J by 4 bases, with 12 bases between. CDR1 SGHRS and CDR2 YFSETQ come from the germline V gene. This CDR3 contains 13 residues. This CDR3 is CASSTGQRYEQYF. The CDR3 nucleotides read TGCGCCAGCAGCACTGGACAGAGGTACGAGCAGTACTTC.

The rearrangement uses TRBV6-6 and TRBJ2-5, with 7 bases identical to TRBD1. With 0 bases clipped from V and 4 bases from J, the junction kept 5 bases outside the gene matches. In germline, CDR1 is MNHNY, CDR2 SVGAGI (reference sequence). The CDR3 is made up of 15 amino acids. CDR3 protein: CASSYSGTVVETQYF. DNA of the CDR3: TGTGCCAGCAGTTACTCTGGGACAGTAGTAGAGACCCAGTACTTC.

V is TRBV11-2 and J is TRBJ2-1; TRBD1 is a possible D gene (6 bases). CDR3 length: 15 residues. Trimming removed 5 bases from V and 5 bases from J, with 16 bases in between. Germline CDR1 SGHAT, CDR2 FQNNGV. For the CDR3, the DNA is TGTGCCAGCAGCCAAGGGACATCCCGAAACAATGAGCAGTTCTTC. Its translation is CASSQGTSRNNEQFF.

The chain's CDR3 is CASSPPKAGNAGYTF. The CDR3 nucleotides are TGTGCCAGCAGCCCCCCGAAGGCAGGGAATGCTGGCTACACCTTC. J is TRBJ1-2 and V is TRBV5-4; D may be TRBD1 (5 bases). This CDR3 is built from 15 residues. Trimming stripped 4 bases from V and 7 bases from J, with 20 bases between. The germline V gene has CDR1 SGHNT and CDR2 YYREEE (reference sequence). Full variable domain (outside the CDR3, taken from reference TRBV5-4 and TRBJ1-2): ETGVTQSPTHLIKTRGQQVTLRCSSQSGHNTVSWYQQALGQGPQFIFQYYREEENGRGNFPPRFSGLQFPNYSSELNVNALELDDSALYLCASSPPKAGNAGYTFGSGTRLTVV.

This clone has more than one count but fewer than ten. V and J are TRBV5-1 and TRBJ2-1; tentative D call: TRBD2 (6 bases). Germline loops: CDR1 SGHRS, CDR2 YFSETQ. Deletions cut 0 bases from V and 4 bases from J, with 20 bases between. The CDR3 is 18 amino acids. The CDR3 DNA reads TGCGCCAGCAGCTTGGCCCCCGGATGGGGGGACCGTTACAATGAGCAGTTCTTC. It translates to CASSLAPGWGDRYNEQFF.

The J gene is TRBJ1-4, the V gene TRBV28; 7 nucleotides line up with TRBD1. The CDR3 spans 14 residues. Per germline, CDR1 MDHEN and CDR2 SYDVKM. J gave up 7 bases and V 2 bases, and 4 bases lay outside the gene matches. Written as DNA, the CDR3 is TGTGCCAGCAGTTTAGTTTCAGGGGGTGAAAAACTGTTTTTT. The encoded protein is CASSLVSGGEKLFF.

The chain links TRBV9 to TRBJ2-5; D possibly corresponds to TRBD2 (7 bases). V gave up 2 bases and J gave up 1 base, with 12 bases separating them. From germline, CDR1 is SGDLS and CDR2 YYNGEE. The CDR3 is 15 residues long. CDR3 sequence reads: CASSVRGGLQETQYF. The DNA for the CDR3 is TGTGCCAGCAGCGTGAGGGGGGGGCTCCAAGAGACCCAGTACTTC.

The J gene is TRBJ1-4, the V gene TRBV19; D gene unclear. This CDR3 contains 15 residues. Germline-derived CDR1 and CDR2 are LNHDA and SQIVND (reference sequence). The germline V and J ends were trimmed by 5 bases and 4 bases, with 14 bases remaining between them. The CDR3 protein is CASSLRGGFNEKLFF. The CDR3 bases are TGTGCCAGTAGTCTAAGAGGCGGATTTAATGAAAAACTGTTTTTT.

This clone appeared a single time. The chain links TRBV5-5 to TRBJ2-5; 7 bases fit TRBD1. There are 15 residues in the CDR3. V shed 0 bases and J 4 bases; nucleotides not matched to a gene: 6. CDR1 SGHKS and CDR2 YYEKEE come from the germline V gene (reference sequence). CDR3 DNA: TGTGCCAGCAGCTTGGTGCGGGCAGGGGGAGAGACCCAGTACTTC. It codes for CASSLVRAGGETQYF.

This clone showed up just a few times. V gene TRBV27 combines with J gene TRBJ2-1, with 10 positions matching TRBD2. V shed 2 bases and J 4 bases; nucleotides not matched to a gene: 2. Germline CDR1 is MNHEY and CDR2 is SMNVEV (reference sequence). The CDR3 contains 15 residues. CDR3 loop: CASSLQREGYNEQFF. CDR3 DNA sequence: TGTGCCAGCAGTTTACAGCGGGAGGGATACAATGAGCAGTTCTTC.

The rearrangement links TRBV7-3 to TRBJ2-7; D is possibly TRBD2 (5 bases). Germline values: CDR1 SGHTA, CDR2 FQGTGA. V lost 5 bases and J 3 bases, leaving 38 bases between the germline ends. The CDR3 contains 22 residues. CDR3 amino acids: CASSPNLGRVGSTEALSYEQYF. The CDR3 DNA follows: TGTGCCAGCAGCCCAAATCTGGGAAGGGTCGGGTCGACGGAGGCTCTCAGCTACGAGCAGTACTTC.

Details on this clone: Compared with germline, one end of the junction differs, possibly owing to a read error. This CDR3 reads CASSQDSSRSSGANGLTF. The CDR3 DNA reads TGTGCCAGCAGCCAAGATAGCAGCCGGAGCTCTGGGGCCAACGGCCTGACTTTC. The chain recombines TRBV4-2 with TRBJ2-6; tentatively, D is TRBD1 (5 bases). The CDR3 covers 18 residues. The V gene's germline CDR1 is LGHNA and CDR2 YNFKEQ.

V is TRBV19 and J is TRBJ1-5; D unclear. The CDR3 contains 14 residues. CDR1 and CDR2 (germline): LNHDA, SQIVND (reference sequence). The V gene lost 3 bases and the J gene lost 8 bases, with 14 bases spanning the gap. CDR3 in amino acids: CASSILAGKEPQHF. Here the CDR3 DNA reads TGTGCCAGTAGTATTCTGGCGGGAAAGGAGCCCCAGCATTTT. The full variable domain, its missing parts supplied by reference TRBV19 and TRBJ1-5, is DGGITQSPKYLFRKEGQNVTLSCEQNLNHDAMYWYRQDPGQGLRLIYYSQIVNDFQKGDIAEGYSVSREKKESFPLTVTSAQKNPTAFYLCASSILAGKEPQHFGDGTRLSIL.

V usage is TRBV28 and J usage is TRBJ1-1; 7 bases are shared with TRBD1. V trimming: 8 bases; J trimming: 0 bases; junction bases outside the gene matches: 9. Germline-derived CDR1 and CDR2 are MDHEN and SYDVKM. The CDR3 runs to 15 residues. The CDR3 DNA reads as TGTGCCAGCGGTAGTGACAGGGCTCTGAACACTGAAGCTTTCTTT. This encodes CASGSDRALNTEAFF. The full variable domain, rest sourced from reference TRBV28 and TRBJ1-1, is DVKVTQSSRYLVKRTGEKVFLECVQDMDHENMFWYRQDPGLGLRLIYFSYDVKMKEKGDIPEGYSVSREKKERFSLILESASTNQTSMYLCASGSDRALNTEAFFGQGTRLTVV.

This chain connects TRBV6-4 to TRBJ2-1; 9 bases are a match to TRBD1. This CDR3 contains 16 residues. V was clipped by 2 bases and J by 2 bases; unmatched bases: 4. CDR1 and CDR2 from the germline V gene are MRHNA and SNTAGT. CDR3 sequence reads: CASSDTGQGPYNEQFF. CDR3 sequence (DNA): TGTGCCAGCAGTGACACGGGACAGGGTCCCTACAATGAGCAGTTCTTC.

The genes are TRBV30 and TRBJ2-1; 8 bases line up with TRBD2. V dropped 2 bases and J dropped 1; count of bases not matched to a gene: 7. CDR1 and CDR2 from the germline V gene are GTSNPN and SVGIG (reference sequence). CDR3 length equals 16 residues. CDR3 in DNA: TGTGCCTGGAGTCCGACGGGAGGGGCGTCCTACAATGAGCAGTTCTTC. It yields the protein CAWSPTGGASYNEQFF.

The chain combines TRBV6-5 with TRBJ1-4, with D perhaps matching TRBD1 (6 bases). Trimming removed 7 bases from V and 8 bases from J, with 14 bases in between. Germline V gene sequence: CDR1 MNHEY, CDR2 SVGAGI. CDR3 length: 13 amino acids. CDR3 loop: CASKALRGEKLFF. In DNA form, the CDR3 reads TGTGCCAGCAAAGCGCTTAGGGGGGAAAAACTGTTTTTT.

This clone was detected only a few times. The chain has TRBV27 and TRBJ1-5; D not resolved. CDR1 is MNHEY, CDR2 SMNVEV, per germline (reference sequence). The CDR3 runs to 14 residues. V lost 5 bases to trimming and J lost 3 bases, with 11 bases between them. CDR3 in DNA: TGTGCCAGCAGTCGAGGGTCCGTCAATCAGCCCCAGCATTTT. Translating gives CASSRGSVNQPQHF.

J is TRBJ2-5 and V is TRBV18; 11 bases are shared with TRBD1. Unmatched junction bases numbered 6, after V lost 4 bases and J lost 5 bases. The CDR3 runs 15 residues. Germline CDR1 is KGHSH and CDR2 is LQKENI. The CDR3 sequence: CASSLGTGGLETQYF. CDR3 in DNA: TGTGCCAGCTCACTCGGGACAGGGGGTTTGGAGACCCAGTACTTC.

The V and J genes are TRBV2 and TRBJ1-5; TRBD1 aligns across 7 bases. CDR1 and CDR2 from the germline V gene are SNHLY and FYNNEI. The junction had 3 bases not matched to a gene; V was cut back by 4 bases and J by 6 bases. The CDR3 sequence is 13 residues long. CDR3 loop: CASSGQGGQPQHF. Written as DNA, the CDR3 is TGTGCCAGCAGTGGCCAGGGGGGTCAGCCCCAGCATTTT.

The CDR3 loop is CASSLALSGEEKLFF. The DNA of the CDR3 is TGTGCCAGCAGCTTAGCTCTCTCGGGAGAGGAAAAACTGTTTTTT. This chain links TRBV7-9 with TRBJ1-4; D is unclear. The CDR3 loop spans 15 amino acids. With 0 bases removed from V and 8 bases from J, the gap between germline ends came to 13 bases. CDR1 and CDR2 (germline): SEHNR, FQNEAQ (reference sequence).

This sequence joins TRBV7-9 and TRBJ2-3; TRBD2 matches at 7 bases. The CDR3 is 16 residues long. Germline assignment: CDR1 SEHNR and CDR2 FQNEAQ (reference sequence). Trimming at V came to 3 bases and at J to 0 bases, leaving 6 bases not matched to a gene. The CDR3 loop reads CASSFRAGTSTDTQYF. The DNA of the CDR3 is TGTGCCAGCAGCTTTAGAGCGGGGACCAGCACAGATACGCAGTATTTT.

CDR3 DNA: TGTGCCAGCAGTGAAGCATCTAACGGACTCTATGGCTACACCTTC. Its translation: CASSEASNGLYGYTF. The chain has TRBV6-1 and TRBJ1-2; D is undetermined. Germline V gene sequence: CDR1 MNHNS, CDR2 SASEGT. Trimming left V 0 bases short and J 4 bases short, with 12 bases between. The CDR3 covers 15 residues.

This clone turned up a few times. The rearrangement links TRBV2 to TRBJ1-1; TRBD1 agrees at 8 bases. Trimming at V came to 4 bases and at J to 1 base, leaving 5 bases not matched to a gene. This CDR3 contains 15 residues. The V gene's germline CDR1 is SNHLY and CDR2 FYNNEI. This CDR3 is CASSVETGANTEAFF. In DNA, the CDR3 is TGTGCCAGCAGTGTGGAGACAGGGGCGAACACTGAAGCTTTCTTT.

This clone was seen only once. The V and J genes are TRBV18 and TRBJ1-2, with TRBD1 matching 7 bases. After removal of 0 bases from V and 3 bases from J, the junction contained 4 bases not matched to a gene. The germline CDR1 and CDR2 sequences are KGHSH and LQKENI. CDR3 length equals 15 residues. The CDR3 sequence: CASSPPSGGHYGYTF. The CDR3 DNA is TGTGCCAGCTCACCACCGTCAGGGGGGCACTATGGCTACACCTTC.

This chain joins TRBV7-9 and TRBJ2-2; D is perhaps TRBD1 (6 bases). The CDR3 loop spans 16 amino acids. The V gene's germline CDR1 is SEHNR and CDR2 FQNEAQ (reference sequence). V shed 7 bases and J shed 4 bases, with 19 bases lying between them. This chain's CDR3 is CASTLTGAQVTGELFF. CDR3 DNA: TGTGCCAGCACCTTGACAGGCGCACAGGTCACCGGGGAGCTGTTTTTT.